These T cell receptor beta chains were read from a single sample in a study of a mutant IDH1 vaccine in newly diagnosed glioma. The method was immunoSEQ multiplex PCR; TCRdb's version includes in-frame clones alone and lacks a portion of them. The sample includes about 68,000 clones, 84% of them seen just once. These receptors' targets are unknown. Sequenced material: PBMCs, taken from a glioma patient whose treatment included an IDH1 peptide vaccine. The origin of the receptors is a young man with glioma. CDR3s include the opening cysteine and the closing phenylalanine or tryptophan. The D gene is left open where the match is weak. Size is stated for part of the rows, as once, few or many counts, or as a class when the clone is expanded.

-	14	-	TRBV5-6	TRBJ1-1	TGTGCCAGCAGCGGGGGCGGTAGGGGCACTGAAGCTTTCTTT	CASSGGGRGTEAFF
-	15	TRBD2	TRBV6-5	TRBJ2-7	TGTGCCAGCAGTCCCCTAGCGGGAGGGAGGTACGAGCAGTACTTC	CASSPLAGGRYEQYF
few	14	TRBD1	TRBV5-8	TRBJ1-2	TGTGCCAGCAGCGGGACAGGGAAGGACTATGGCTACACCTTC	CASSGTGKDYGYTF
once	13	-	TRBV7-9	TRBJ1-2	TGTGCCACACGATCGGGGGGCCCCTATGGCTACACCTTC	CATRSGGPYGYTF
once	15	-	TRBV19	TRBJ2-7	TGTGCCAGTAGTATAGGAGGGAGACGGAACTACGAGCAGTACTTC	CASSIGGRRNYEQYF
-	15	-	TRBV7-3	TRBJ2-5	TGTGCCAGCAGCTTTGGGGTCGGGGGTCAAGAGACCCAGTACTTC	CASSFGVGGQETQYF
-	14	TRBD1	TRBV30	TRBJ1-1	TGTGCCTGGAATAAACAGGGGGGGATTACTGAAGCTTTCTTT	CAWNKQGGITEAFF
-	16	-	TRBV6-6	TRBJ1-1	TGTGCCAGCAGTTACGAGGTCGCCTTTTGGGACACTGAAGCTTTCTTT	CASSYEVAFWDTEAFF
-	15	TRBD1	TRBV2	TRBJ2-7	TGTGCCAGCACTCACGGACAGGGGAAGGCCTACGAGCAGTACTTC	CASTHGQGKAYEQYF
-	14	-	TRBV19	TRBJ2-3	TGTGCCAGTAGTATAGACTCGTACACAGATACGCAGTATTTT	CASSIDSYTDTQYF
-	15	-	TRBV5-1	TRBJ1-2	TGCGCCAGCAGCCCACTACTGTTGGAAGGTCATGGCTACACCTTC	CASSPLLLEGHGYTF
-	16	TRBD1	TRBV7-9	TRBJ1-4	TGTGCCAGCAGGCCCGGGACAGGGTTGGTTGGTGAAAAACTGTTTTTT	CASRPGTGLVGEKLFF
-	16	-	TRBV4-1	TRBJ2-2	TGCGCCAGCAGCCAACGGGACGGTTTTAACACCGGGGAGCTGTTTTTT	CASSQRDGFNTGELFF
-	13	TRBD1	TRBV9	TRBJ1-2	TGTGCCAGCACACAGGGGGCTAACTATGGCTACACCTTC	CASTQGANYGYTF
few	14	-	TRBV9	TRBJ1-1	TGTGCCAGCAGCTTAGGGTGGAAGAACACTGAAGCTTTCTTT	CASSLGWKNTEAFF
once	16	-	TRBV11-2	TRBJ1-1	TGTGCCAGCAGCTTAAGGTATCGGAGGGAAGGCACTGAAGCTTTCTTT	CASSLRYRREGTEAFF
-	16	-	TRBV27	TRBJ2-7	TGTGCCAGCAGTTTAACGCCTCCGGGGTACTCCTACGAGCAGTACTTC	CASSLTPPGYSYEQYF
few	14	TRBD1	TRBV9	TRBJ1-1	TGTGCCAGCAGCGTACAGGGGGCAGACACTGAAGCTTTCTTT	CASSVQGADTEAFF
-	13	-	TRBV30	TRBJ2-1	TGTGCCTGGAGTGTAGGTTCGCCCAATGAGCAGTTCTTC	CAWSVGSPNEQFF
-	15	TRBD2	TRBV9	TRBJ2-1	TGTGCCAGCAGCGTCGCGGGGGGGCAGTACAATGAGCAGTTCTTC	CASSVAGGQYNEQFF
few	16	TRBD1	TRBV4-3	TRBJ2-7	TGCGCCAGCAGCCAAGAACAAGGGGACAGGGCTTACGAGCAGTACTTC	CASSQEQGDRAYEQYF
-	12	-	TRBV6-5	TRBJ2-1	TGTGCCAGCAGTTACTCGAGGCATGAGCAGTTCTTC	CASSYSRHEQFF
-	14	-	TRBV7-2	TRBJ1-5	TGTGCCAGCAGCTCCAGTGGAGGTTATCAGCCCCAGCATTTT	CASSSSGGYQPQHF
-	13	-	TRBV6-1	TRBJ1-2	TGTGCCAGCAGCGCCGGGACATCCTATGGCTACACCTTC	CASSAGTSYGYTF
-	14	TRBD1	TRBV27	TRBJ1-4	TGTGCCAGCAGTTTGAGGGGGCCAGTTGAAAAACTGTTTTTT	CASSLRGPVEKLFF
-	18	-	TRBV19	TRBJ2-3	TGTGCCAGTAGTATAGCCGCGCCGGGACGGAAGAGCACAGATACGCAGTATTTT	CASSIAAPGRKSTDTQYF
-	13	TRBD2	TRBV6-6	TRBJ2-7	TGTGCCACCAAGCGGGAGGGCACCTACGAGCAGTACTTC	CATKREGTYEQYF
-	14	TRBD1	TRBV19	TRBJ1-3	TGTGCCAGTAGCGACAGGGGTTATGAAAACACCATATATTTT	CASSDRGYENTIYF
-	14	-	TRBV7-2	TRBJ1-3	TGTGCCAGCAGCTTAAGCTTCGGCGGAAACACCATATATTTT	CASSLSFGGNTIYF
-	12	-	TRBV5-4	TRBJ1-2	TGTGCCAGCAGCCAAGGAGGGTATGGCTACACCTTC	CASSQGGYGYTF
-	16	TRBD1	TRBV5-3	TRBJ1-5	TGTGCCAGAAGCTCATGGACAGGTCGAAGCAATCAGCCCCAGCATTTT	CARSSWTGRSNQPQHF